This T cell receptor (beta chain) comes out of a study of T cells after yellow fever vaccination. The study's findings and limits: Peaking on day 5 versus 15, the secondary response was faster but weaker. The booster saw the reappearance of most primary-vaccination clones (around 95% CD4, 80% to 90% CD8).

Remarks on this clonotype: The antigen is unknown.

J gave up 3 bases and V 5 bases, and 7 bases lay outside the gene matches. Germline V lookup: CDR1 SGHKS, CDR2 YYEKEE (reference sequence). CDR3 size: 16 residues. Template switching by 5'RACE produced TCR cDNA, adding a universal primer site and UMIs. Each CDR3 protein gets one entry after TCRdb re-called the 5' RACE reads with MiXCR. The table lists about 300,000 distinct CDR3 sequences, around 9.3% of them singletons. The sequencing used CD4+ T cells sorted from PBMCs, collected 5 days after the yellow fever booster vaccination. This clonotype was sampled from a man in his late teens or twenties who received the YFV17D yellow fever vaccine. V usage is TRBV5-5 and J usage is TRBJ2-3; 12 bases match TRBD2. This CDR3 reads CASSLAGGPLTDTQYF. CDR3 DNA: TGTGCCAGCAGTCTAGCGGGGGGGCCTTTGACAGATACGCAGTATTTT. The variable domain in full, completed from reference TRBV5-5 and TRBJ2-3, reads DAGVTQSPTHLIKTRGQQVTLRCSPISGHKSVSWYQQVLGQGPQFIFQYYEKEERGRGNFPDRFSARQFPNYSSELNVNALLLGDSALYLCASSLAGGPLTDTQYFGPGTRLTVL.